The next 26 T cell receptor beta chains were all read from a single sample in a study of blood T cell repertoires in COVID-19. Repertoires were generated with immunoSEQ multiplex PCR, while TCRdb's copy carries only in-frame clones and drops some. Of 50,000 to 70,000 clones in the sample, roughly 84% were seen once. The specimen was peripheral blood. The origin of the receptors is a man in his forties or fifties with active COVID-19.

The chain combines TRBV30 with TRBJ1-2; 7 bases are a match to TRBD1. The germline CDR1 and CDR2 sequences are GTSNPN and SVGIG (reference sequence). The J segment lost 4 bases and the V segment lost 8 bases, leaving 10 bases of the junction unmatched. CDR3 length: 13 amino acids. The CDR3 region is CAGFRGGSYGYTF. The CDR3 DNA reads TGTGCCGGGTTTCGAGGGGGCAGCTATGGCTACACCTTC.

The V gene is TRBV5-1, the J gene TRBJ1-6; tentatively, D is TRBD1 (5 bases). This CDR3 comprises 14 residues. V gave up 4 bases and J gave up 9 bases, with 14 bases separating them. Germline CDR1 and CDR2: SGHRS and YFSETQ. The CDR3 loop is CASSGVQGGSPLHF. CDR3 DNA: TGCGCCAGCAGCGGGGTCCAGGGCGGTTCACCCCTCCACTTT.

The chain is built from TRBV25-1 and TRBJ1-1; no reliable D call. The CDR3 length is 11 residues. Trimming cost V 4 bases and J 4 bases, with 4 bases left between them. CDR1 is MGHDK, CDR2 SYGVNS, per germline. The chain's CDR3 is CASSAITEAFF. The CDR3 DNA sequence: TGTGCCAGCAGTGCAATCACTGAAGCTTTCTTT.

This clone came up once. The V and J genes are TRBV18 and TRBJ2-1; possible D gene TRBD2, 5 bases. The ends were cut back, 3 bases at V and 5 bases at J, with 17 bases in the middle. CDR1 and CDR2 (germline): KGHSH, LQKENI. The CDR3 extends over 16 amino acids. CDR3 in DNA: TGTGCCAGCTCACCCCGGACTGCCGTCCGGCACAATGAGCAGTTCTTC. Encoded protein: CASSPRTAVRHNEQFF.

This clone has only one observation. The chain uses TRBV29-1 and TRBJ1-2; D is ambiguous. V lost 0 bases to trimming and J lost 4 bases, with 6 bases between them. The germline gives CDR1 SQVTM, CDR2 ANQGSEA. The CDR3 is made up of 12 amino acids. The CDR3 coding sequence is TGCAGCGTTGAAGATCACGGCTATGGCTACACCTTC. It codes for CSVEDHGYGYTF.

Only a few counts were recorded for this clone. The CDR3 is CASSQWGGTEAFF. Here the CDR3 DNA reads TGTGCCAGTAGTCAGTGGGGGGGCACTGAAGCTTTCTTT. The V and J genes are TRBV19 and TRBJ1-1, with D possibly matching TRBD1 (5 bases). Trimming took off 5 bases at V and 4 bases at J, with 11 bases between the two ends. The CDR3 is made up of 13 amino acids. The germline gives CDR1 LNHDA, CDR2 SQIVND (reference sequence).

V is TRBV3-1 (or the pseudogene TRBV3-2) and J is TRBJ1-1; no firm D call. The CDR3 is 13 residues long. Trimming took off 1 base at V and 0 bases at J, with 3 bases between the two ends. Per germline, CDR1 LGHDT and CDR2 YNNKEL (reference sequence). CDR3 loop: CASSQGVNTEAFF. The DNA for the CDR3 is TGTGCCAGCAGCCAAGGCGTGAACACTGAAGCTTTCTTT.

The CDR3 is CASSLAGGHSEEQFF. The CDR3 region has the DNA TGTGCCAGCAGCTTGGCGGGAGGGCATTCTGAGGAGCAGTTCTTC. The chain combines TRBV5-4 with TRBJ2-1; 8 nucleotides agree with TRBD2. Per the germline V gene, CDR1 is SGHNT and CDR2 is YYREEE (reference sequence). The CDR3 spans 15 residues. After removal of 0 bases from V and 10 bases from J, the junction contained 9 bases not matched to a gene.

This clone was counted once. V is TRBV6-5 and J is TRBJ2-7; TRBD2 might be the D (7 bases). There are 14 residues in the CDR3. Trimming shortened V by 7 bases and J by 3 bases, and 16 bases separated the two germline ends. The germline gives CDR1 MNHEY, CDR2 SVGAGI. CDR3 sequence reads: CASKTRGANYEQYF. The CDR3 nucleotides read TGTGCCAGCAAAACACGGGGGGCGAACTACGAGCAGTACTTC.

V usage is TRBV14 and J usage is TRBJ2-6, with 11 bases lining up with TRBD1. Germline V gene lookup returns CDR1 SGHDN and CDR2 FVKESK. There are 17 residues in the CDR3. V was clipped by 5 bases and J by 0 bases; unmatched bases: 3. Here the CDR3 reads CASSRDRGVSGANVLTF. In nucleotides, the CDR3 is TGTGCCAGCAGCAGGGACAGGGGGGTCTCTGGGGCCAACGTCCTGACTTTC. The full variable domain, completed using reference TRBV14 and TRBJ2-6, is EAGVTQFPSHSVIEKGQTVTLRCDPISGHDNLYWYRRVMGKEIKFLLHFVKESKQDESGMPNNRFLAERTGGTYSTLKVQPAELEDSGVYFCASSRDRGVSGANVLTFGAGSRLTVL.

This rearrangement joins TRBV5-4 to TRBJ2-1; 10 bases fit TRBD2. Germline V gene data show CDR1 as SGHNT and CDR2 as YYREEE (reference sequence). CDR3 size: 16 residues. J lost 8 bases, V lost 4 bases, and 12 bases had no gene match. This chain's CDR3 is CASSPSGGLGSDEQFF. The CDR3 bases are TGTGCCAGCAGCCCTAGCGGGGGCCTCGGGAGCGATGAGCAGTTCTTC.

This chain links TRBV9 with TRBJ1-5; D ambiguous. Per germline, CDR1 SGDLS and CDR2 YYNGEE. The CDR3 has 13 residues. Trimming shortened V by 0 bases and J by 3 bases, and 4 bases separated the two germline ends. CDR3 region: CASSVDFNQPQHF. The DNA of the CDR3 is TGTGCCAGCAGCGTAGACTTCAATCAGCCCCAGCATTTT.

V is TRBV12-5 and J is TRBJ2-1; TRBD2 matches at 12 bases. The CDR3 covers 19 residues. V shed 5 bases and J 6 bases; nucleotides not matched to a gene: 17. Germline lookup yields CDR1 LGHNT and CDR2 FRNRAP. Here the CDR3 reads CASGPPSTTLAGGINEQFF. The CDR3, as DNA: TGTGCTAGTGGTCCCCCCAGTACTACCCTAGCGGGAGGGATCAATGAGCAGTTCTTC.

This clone was recorded a few times. V gene TRBV7-9 combines with J gene TRBJ1-5, with TRBD1 as a possible D gene (5 bases). CDR1 is SEHNR, CDR2 FQNEAQ, per germline (reference sequence). Deletions cut 1 base from V and 9 bases from J, with 10 bases between. The CDR3 is 13 amino acids. The CDR3 sequence: CASSLGDSWPQHF. Written as DNA, the CDR3 is TGTGCCAGCAGCTTAGGCGACAGCTGGCCCCAGCATTTT.

This clone was seen once. This chain uses TRBV10-3 with TRBJ2-3; tentative D call: TRBD2 (7 bases). Germline V gives CDR1 ENHRY, CDR2 SYGVKD. The length of the CDR3 is 15 residues. The ends were cut back, 11 bases at V and 6 bases at J, with 24 bases in the middle. For the CDR3, the DNA is TGTGCCCATCAGGAAACGGGGGGCCTGGCGGATACGCAGTATTTT. Residues: CAHQETGGLADTQYF.

This rearrangement joins TRBV2 to TRBJ1-1, with TRBD1 matching over 8 bases. The germline gives CDR1 SNHLY, CDR2 FYNNEI. The CDR3 consists of 14 residues. After removal of 6 bases from V and 1 base from J, the junction contained 4 bases not matched to a gene. Here the CDR3 DNA reads TGTGCCAGCAGCGTTGGACAGGGGAACACTGAAGCTTTCTTT. It yields the protein CASSVGQGNTEAFF.

The chain has TRBV9 and TRBJ2-1; 8 bases line up with TRBD1. From germline, CDR1 is SGDLS and CDR2 YYNGEE. V was pared by 3 bases and J by 7 bases, with 9 bases of the junction left unmatched. The CDR3 totals 15 residues. CDR3 in amino acids: CASSGYTGGENEQFF. CDR3 DNA: TGTGCCAGCAGCGGATACACAGGGGGTGAGAATGAGCAGTTCTTC. Complete variable domain (other parts from reference TRBV9 and TRBJ2-1): DSGVTQTPKHLITATGQRVTLRCSPRSGDLSVYWYQQSLDQGLQFLIQYYNGEERAKGNILERFSAQQFPDLHSELNLSSLELGDSALYFCASSGYTGGENEQFFGPGTRLTVL.

The chain joins TRBV19 to TRBJ2-1; tentatively, D is TRBD2 (5 bases). CDR1 LNHDA and CDR2 SQIVND come from the germline V gene (reference sequence). The CDR3 runs to 13 residues. Trimming left V 7 bases short and J 10 bases short, with 17 bases between. This CDR3 is CASNGLVAGEQFF. For the CDR3, the DNA is TGTGCCAGTAATGGACTGGTGGCTGGGGAGCAGTTCTTC.

This CDR3 reads CAAGGASSYNEQFF. The DNA of the CDR3 is TGTGCCGCAGGAGGGGCTAGCTCCTACAATGAGCAGTTCTTC. The J gene is TRBJ2-1, the V gene TRBV19; TRBD2 is a possible D gene (6 bases). V was cut by 11 bases and J by 0 bases, with 14 bases left in between. The CDR3 length is 14 residues. Germline CDR1 reads LNHDA; CDR2 reads SQIVND (reference sequence).

V is TRBV19 and J is TRBJ2-1, with D tentatively TRBD2 (6 bases). Germline assignment: CDR1 LNHDA and CDR2 SQIVND (reference sequence). The germline V and J ends were trimmed by 11 bases and 2 bases, with 13 bases remaining between them. This CDR3 spans 13 amino acids. This CDR3 is CASRESPYNEQFF. The CDR3 DNA reads TGTGCCTCCCGGGAGTCTCCCTACAATGAGCAGTTCTTC.

This sequence joins TRBV5-4 and TRBJ2-1, with TRBD2 matching over 11 bases. Looked up from germline, CDR1 is SGHNT and CDR2 is YYREEE (reference sequence). This CDR3 is built from 17 residues. With 0 bases clipped from V and 8 bases from J, the junction kept 10 bases outside the gene matches. In DNA, the CDR3 is TGTGCCAGCAGCTTGGCCCGGATAGCGGGAGGGCTCGATGAGCAGTTCTTC. Protein product: CASSLARIAGGLDEQFF. Full variable domain (remainder filled in from reference TRBV5-4 and TRBJ2-1): ETGVTQSPTHLIKTRGQQVTLRCSSQSGHNTVSWYQQALGQGPQFIFQYYREEENGRGNFPPRFSGLQFPNYSSELNVNALELDDSALYLCASSLARIAGGLDEQFFGPGTRLTVL.

This clone occurred a few times. The chain carries TRBV5-5 and TRBJ1-5; D is perhaps TRBD1 (5 bases). This CDR3 spans 16 amino acids. Germline V lookup: CDR1 SGHKS, CDR2 YYEKEE (reference sequence). V lost 4 bases, J lost 0 bases, and 14 bases lay in between. This CDR3 is CASSRAGQASNQPQHF. The CDR3, as DNA: TGTGCCAGCAGCCGGGCGGGGCAGGCTAGCAATCAGCCCCAGCATTTT.

The gene calls are TRBV24-1 and TRBJ2-5; 8 bases line up with TRBD2. J was trimmed by 4 bases and V by 5 bases; bases with no gene match: 5. In germline, CDR1 is KGHDR, CDR2 SFDVKD. This CDR3 contains 14 residues. CDR3 coding DNA: TGTGCCACCAGTGTGAGCGGGAGTACAGAGACCCAGTACTTC. Translated: CATSVSGSTETQYF.

The chain has TRBV5-1 and TRBJ1-3, with D unclear. The germline gives CDR1 SGHRS, CDR2 YFSETQ. The germline V and J ends were trimmed by 0 bases and 3 bases, with 4 bases remaining between them. The CDR3 consists of 13 residues. Here the CDR3 reads CASSLGGGNTIYF. The CDR3 DNA reads TGCGCCAGCAGCTTGGGAGGTGGAAACACCATATATTTT.

The V and J genes are TRBV18 and TRBJ1-1; the match to TRBD1 covers 7 bases. Trimming removed 1 base from V and 4 bases from J; junction bases left unmatched: 6. This CDR3 has 15 amino acids. CDR1 and CDR2 from the germline V gene are KGHSH and LQKENI. The CDR3 is CASSPRQGQGTEAFF. CDR3 nucleotides: TGTGCCAGCTCACCACGACAGGGTCAGGGCACTGAAGCTTTCTTT.

The rearrangement joins TRBV15 to TRBJ1-5; 10 nucleotides align to TRBD1. The V segment lost 3 bases and the J segment 5 bases; nucleotides outside the gene matches: 4. The CDR3 is made up of 15 amino acids. The germline V gene encodes CDR1 LNHNV and CDR2 YYDKDF (reference sequence). CDR3 loop: CATSSRTGGDQPQHF. The DNA for the CDR3 is TGTGCCACCAGCAGCCGGACAGGGGGGGATCAGCCCCAGCATTTT.